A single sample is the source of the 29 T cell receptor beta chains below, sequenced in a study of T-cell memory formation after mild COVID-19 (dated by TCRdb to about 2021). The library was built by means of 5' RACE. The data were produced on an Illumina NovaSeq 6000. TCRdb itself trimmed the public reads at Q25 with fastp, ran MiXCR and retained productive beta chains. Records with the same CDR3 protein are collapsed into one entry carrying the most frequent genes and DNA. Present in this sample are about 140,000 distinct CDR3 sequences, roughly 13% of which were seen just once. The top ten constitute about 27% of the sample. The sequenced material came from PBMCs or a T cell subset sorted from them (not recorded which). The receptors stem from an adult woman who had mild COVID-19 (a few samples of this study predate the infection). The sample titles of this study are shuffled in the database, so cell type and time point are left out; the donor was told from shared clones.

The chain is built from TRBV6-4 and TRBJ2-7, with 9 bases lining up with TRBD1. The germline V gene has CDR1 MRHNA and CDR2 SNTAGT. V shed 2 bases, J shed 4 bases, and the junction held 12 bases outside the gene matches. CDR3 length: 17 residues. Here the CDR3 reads CASSDHGGGTGLYEQYF. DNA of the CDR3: TGTGCCAGCAGTGACCATGGAGGCGGGACAGGGTTATACGAGCAGTACTTC.

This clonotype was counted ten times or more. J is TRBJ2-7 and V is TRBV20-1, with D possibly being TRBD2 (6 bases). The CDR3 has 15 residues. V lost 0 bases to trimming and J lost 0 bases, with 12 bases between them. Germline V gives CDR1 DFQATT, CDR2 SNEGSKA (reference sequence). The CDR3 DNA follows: TGCAGTGCTAGAGATGGGGGACTCGTCTCCTACGAGCAGTACTTC. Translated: CSARDGGLVSYEQYF.

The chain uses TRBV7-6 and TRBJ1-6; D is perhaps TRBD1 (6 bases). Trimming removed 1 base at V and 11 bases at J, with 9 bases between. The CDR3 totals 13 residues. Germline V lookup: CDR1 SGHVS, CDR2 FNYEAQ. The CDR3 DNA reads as TGTGCCAGCAGCTTAGGTCAGGGGCCACCCCTCCACTTT. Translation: CASSLGQGPPLHF.

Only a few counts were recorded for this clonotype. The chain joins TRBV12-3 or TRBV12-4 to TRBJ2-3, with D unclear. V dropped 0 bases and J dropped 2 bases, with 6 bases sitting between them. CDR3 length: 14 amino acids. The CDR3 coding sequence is TGTGCCAGCAGTTTAGCGGGATACACAGATACGCAGTATTTT. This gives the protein CASSLAGYTDTQYF.

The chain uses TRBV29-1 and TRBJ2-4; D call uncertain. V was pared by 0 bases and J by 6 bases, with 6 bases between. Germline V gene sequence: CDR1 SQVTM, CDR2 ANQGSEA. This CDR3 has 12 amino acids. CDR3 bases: TGCAGCGTTGAAGAGGAAATAAACATTCAGTACTTC. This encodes CSVEEEINIQYF. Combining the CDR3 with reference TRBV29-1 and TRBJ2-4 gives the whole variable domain SAVISQKPSRDICQRGTSLTIQCQVDSQVTMMFWYRQQPGQSLTLIATANQGSEATYESGFVIDKFPISRPNLTFSTLTVSNMSPEDSSIYLCSVEEEINIQYFGAGTRLSVL.

The CDR3 loop is CASSVNRAEVLQGYTF. The CDR3 region has the DNA TGTGCCAGCAGCGTGAACCGGGCCGAGGTGCTGCAGGGCTACACCTTC. J is TRBJ1-2 and V is TRBV9, with D unresolved. Germline V gives CDR1 SGDLS, CDR2 YYNGEE. The CDR3 spans 16 residues. V lost 2 bases and J lost 8, with 22 bases in between. The variable domain in full, with the rest retrieved from reference TRBV9 and TRBJ1-2, is DSGVTQTPKHLITATGQRVTLRCSPRSGDLSVYWYQQSLDQGLQFLIQYYNGEERAKGNILERFSAQQFPDLHSELNLSSLELGDSALYFCASSVNRAEVLQGYTFGSGTRLTVV.

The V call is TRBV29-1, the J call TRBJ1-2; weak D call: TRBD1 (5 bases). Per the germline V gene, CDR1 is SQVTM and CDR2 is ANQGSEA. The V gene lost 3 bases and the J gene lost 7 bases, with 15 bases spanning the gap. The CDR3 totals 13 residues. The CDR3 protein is CSVDQPGPLGYTF. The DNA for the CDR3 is TGCAGCGTTGACCAACCGGGACCCCTTGGCTACACCTTC. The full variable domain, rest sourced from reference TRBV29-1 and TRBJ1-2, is SAVISQKPSRDICQRGTSLTIQCQVDSQVTMMFWYRQQPGQSLTLIATANQGSEATYESGFVIDKFPISRPNLTFSTLTVSNMSPEDSSIYLCSVDQPGPLGYTFGSGTRLTVV.

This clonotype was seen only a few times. CDR3 amino acids: CASRSGPDTQYF. For the CDR3, the DNA is TGTGCCAGCCGATCAGGGCCAGATACGCAGTATTTT. The chain joins TRBV27 to TRBJ2-3; weak D call: TRBD1 (5 bases). CDR1 and CDR2 from the germline V gene are MNHEY and SMNVEV (reference sequence). CDR3 size: 12 residues. Trimming shortened V by 8 bases and J by 4 bases, and 10 bases separated the two germline ends.

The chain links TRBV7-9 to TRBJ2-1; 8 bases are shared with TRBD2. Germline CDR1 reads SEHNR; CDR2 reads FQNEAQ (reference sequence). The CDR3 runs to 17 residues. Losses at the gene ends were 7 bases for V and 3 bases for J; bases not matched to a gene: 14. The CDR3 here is CASTPTAGGPNYNEQFF. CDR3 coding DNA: TGTGCCAGCACCCCGACGGCGGGAGGCCCCAACTACAATGAGCAGTTCTTC. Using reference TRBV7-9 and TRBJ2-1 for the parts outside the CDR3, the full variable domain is DTGVSQNPRHKITKRGQNVTFRCDPISEHNRLYWYRQTLGQGPEFLTYFQNEAQLEKSRLLSDRFSAERPKGSFSTLEIQRTEQGDSAMYLCASTPTAGGPNYNEQFFGPGTRLTVL.

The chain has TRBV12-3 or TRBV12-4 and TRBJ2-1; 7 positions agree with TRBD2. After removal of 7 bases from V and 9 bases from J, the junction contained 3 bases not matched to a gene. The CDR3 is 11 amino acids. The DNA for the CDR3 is TGTGCCAGCACGGGAGGACTTGAGCAGTTCTTC. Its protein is CASTGGLEQFF.

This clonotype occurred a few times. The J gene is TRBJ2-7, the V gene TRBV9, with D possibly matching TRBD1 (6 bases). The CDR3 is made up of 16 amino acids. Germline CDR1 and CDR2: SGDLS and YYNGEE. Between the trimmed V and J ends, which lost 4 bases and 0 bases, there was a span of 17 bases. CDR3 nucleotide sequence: TGTGCCAGCAGCTTCTCAGGGGTCCCCAGCTCCTACGAGCAGTACTTC. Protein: CASSFSGVPSSYEQYF.

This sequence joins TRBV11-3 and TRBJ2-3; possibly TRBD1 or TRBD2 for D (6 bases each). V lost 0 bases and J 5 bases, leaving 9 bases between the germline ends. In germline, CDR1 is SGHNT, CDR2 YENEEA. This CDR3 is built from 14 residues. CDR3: CASSLEGGKDTQYF. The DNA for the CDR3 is TGTGCCAGCAGCTTAGAGGGGGGCAAAGATACGCAGTATTTT.

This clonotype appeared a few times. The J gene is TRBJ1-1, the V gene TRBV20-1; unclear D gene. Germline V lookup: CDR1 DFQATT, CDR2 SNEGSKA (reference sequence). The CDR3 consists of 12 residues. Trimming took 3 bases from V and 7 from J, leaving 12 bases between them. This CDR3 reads CSARPLGGEAFF. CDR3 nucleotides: TGCAGTGCTAGGCCCCTGGGAGGTGAAGCTTTCTTT.

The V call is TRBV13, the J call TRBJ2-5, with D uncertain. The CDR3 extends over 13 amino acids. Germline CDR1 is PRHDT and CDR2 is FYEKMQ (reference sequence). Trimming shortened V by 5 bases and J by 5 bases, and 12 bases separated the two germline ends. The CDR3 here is CASSKPSTETQYF. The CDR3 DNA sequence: TGTGCCAGCAGCAAGCCCTCTACCGAGACCCAGTACTTC.

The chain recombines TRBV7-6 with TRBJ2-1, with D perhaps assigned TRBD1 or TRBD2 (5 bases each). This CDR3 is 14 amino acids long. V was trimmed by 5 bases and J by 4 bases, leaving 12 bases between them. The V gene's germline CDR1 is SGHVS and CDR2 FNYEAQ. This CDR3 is CASSRGGPYNEQFF. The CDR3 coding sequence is TGTGCCAGCAGCCGTGGGGGACCTTACAATGAGCAGTTCTTC.

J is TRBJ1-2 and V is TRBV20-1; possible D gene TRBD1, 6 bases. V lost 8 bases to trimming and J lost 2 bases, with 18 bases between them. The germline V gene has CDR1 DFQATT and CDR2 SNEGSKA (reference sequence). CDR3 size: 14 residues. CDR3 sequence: CSSMTGDLNYGYTF. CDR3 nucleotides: TGCAGTTCTATGACAGGCGATCTCAACTATGGCTACACCTTC.

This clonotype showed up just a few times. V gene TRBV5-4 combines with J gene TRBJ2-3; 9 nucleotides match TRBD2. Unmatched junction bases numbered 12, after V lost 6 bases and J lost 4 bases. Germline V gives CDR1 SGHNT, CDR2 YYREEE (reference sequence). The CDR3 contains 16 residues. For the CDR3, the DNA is TGTGCCAGCACCAGTGGACTAGCGAAAGTTCCAGATACGCAGTATTTT. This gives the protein CASTSGLAKVPDTQYF.

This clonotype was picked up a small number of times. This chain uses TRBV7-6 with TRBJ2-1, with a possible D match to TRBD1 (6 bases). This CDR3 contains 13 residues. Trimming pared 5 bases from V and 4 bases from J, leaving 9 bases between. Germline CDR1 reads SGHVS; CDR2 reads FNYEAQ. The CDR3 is CASSRTEYNEQFF. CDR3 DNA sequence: TGTGCCAGCAGCAGGACAGAGTACAATGAGCAGTTCTTC.

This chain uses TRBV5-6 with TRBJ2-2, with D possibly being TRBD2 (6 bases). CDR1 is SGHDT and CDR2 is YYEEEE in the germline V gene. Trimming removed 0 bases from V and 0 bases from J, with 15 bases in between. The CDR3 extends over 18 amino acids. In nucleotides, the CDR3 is TGTGCCAGCAGCTTGGTCTGGGCGGGGCTCGCGAACACCGGGGAGCTGTTTTTT. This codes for CASSLVWAGLANTGELFF.

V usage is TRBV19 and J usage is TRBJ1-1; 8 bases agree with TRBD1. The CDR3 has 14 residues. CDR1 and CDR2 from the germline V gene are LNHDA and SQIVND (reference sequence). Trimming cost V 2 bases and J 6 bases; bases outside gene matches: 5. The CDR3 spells CASSIRQGAPEAFF. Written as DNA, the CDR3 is TGTGCCAGTAGTATAAGGCAGGGGGCCCCTGAAGCTTTCTTT.

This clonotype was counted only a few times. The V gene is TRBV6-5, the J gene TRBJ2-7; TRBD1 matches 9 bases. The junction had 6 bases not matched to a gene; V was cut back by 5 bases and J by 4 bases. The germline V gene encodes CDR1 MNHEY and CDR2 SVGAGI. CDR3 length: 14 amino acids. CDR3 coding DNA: TGTGCCAGCAGTCCGGGACAGGGCGTTTACGAGCAGTACTTC. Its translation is CASSPGQGVYEQYF.

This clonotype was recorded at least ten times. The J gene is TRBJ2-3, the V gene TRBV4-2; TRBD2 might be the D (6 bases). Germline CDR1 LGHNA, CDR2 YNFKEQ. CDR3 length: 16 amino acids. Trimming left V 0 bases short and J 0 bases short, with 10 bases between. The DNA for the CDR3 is TGTGCCAGCAGCCAAGAACCCGGGAGCAGCACAGATACGCAGTATTTT. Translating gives CASSQEPGSSTDTQYF.

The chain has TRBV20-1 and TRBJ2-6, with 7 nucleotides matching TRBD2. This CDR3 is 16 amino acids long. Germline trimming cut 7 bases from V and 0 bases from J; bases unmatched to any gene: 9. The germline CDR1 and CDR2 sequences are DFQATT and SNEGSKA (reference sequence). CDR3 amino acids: CSVVSGEISGANVLTF. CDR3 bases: TGCAGTGTCGTAAGCGGGGAAATCTCTGGGGCCAACGTCCTGACTTTC.

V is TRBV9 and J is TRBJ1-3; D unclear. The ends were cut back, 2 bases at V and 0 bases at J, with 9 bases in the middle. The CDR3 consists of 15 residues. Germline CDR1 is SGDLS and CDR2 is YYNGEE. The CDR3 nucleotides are TGTGCCAGCAGCGTTGCAAGCGGCTCTGGAAACACCATATATTTT. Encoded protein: CASSVASGSGNTIYF.

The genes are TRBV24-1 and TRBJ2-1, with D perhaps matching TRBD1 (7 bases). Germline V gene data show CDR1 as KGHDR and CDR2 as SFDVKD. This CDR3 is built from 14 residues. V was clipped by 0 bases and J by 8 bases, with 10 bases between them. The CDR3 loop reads CATSDLSRGDEQFF. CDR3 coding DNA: TGTGCCACCAGTGATTTGAGCAGGGGGGATGAGCAGTTCTTC.

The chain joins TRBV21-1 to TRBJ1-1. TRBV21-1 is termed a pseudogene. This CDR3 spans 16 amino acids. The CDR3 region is CASSQVGPPMNTEAFF. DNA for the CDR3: TGTGCCAGCAGCCAAGTCGGGCCACCGATGAACACTGAAGCTTTCTTT.

Written as DNA, the CDR3 is TGTGCCAGCAGCTTAGCGCTGCAACTAGCTGGGTACAATGAGCAGTTCTTC. It encodes CASSLALQLAGYNEQFF. The chain recombines TRBV7-9 with TRBJ2-1; a possible D gene is TRBD2 (6 bases). Germline V gives CDR1 SEHNR, CDR2 FQNEAQ (reference sequence). CDR3 size: 17 residues. V was pared by 0 bases and J by 4 bases, with 16 bases between.

In DNA, the CDR3 is TGTGCCAGCAGCCCCGGGCTAGCGGGAGTAAGTGAGCAGTTCTTC. This gives the protein CASSPGLAGVSEQFF. The chain couples TRBV5-6 to TRBJ2-1, with 10 bases matching TRBD2. V trimming: 4 bases; J trimming: 9 bases; junction bases outside the gene matches: 10. The germline V gene encodes CDR1 SGHDT and CDR2 YYEEEE. The CDR3 contains 15 residues.

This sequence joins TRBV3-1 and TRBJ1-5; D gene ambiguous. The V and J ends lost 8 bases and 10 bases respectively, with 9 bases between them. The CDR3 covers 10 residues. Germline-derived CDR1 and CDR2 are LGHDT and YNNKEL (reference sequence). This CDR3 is CASVSRPQHF. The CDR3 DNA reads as TGTGCCAGCGTATCACGCCCCCAGCATTTT.